This is a list of T cell receptor beta chains from one sample in a study of metastatic and nonmetastatic thyroid tumors. Using MiXCR, TCRdb re-called clones from the PCR reads. The sample holds approximately 14,000 clones; roughly 28% are singletons and the top ten take 3.9%. Material for sequencing was blood. The receptors originated from a female donor with papillary thyroid cancer or a benign thyroid nodule (not recorded which). Some clones in this sample may be carry-over from other donors' samples. Both conserved end residues are part of each CDR3. D genes are given only for firm matches. Clone size is stated in some rows and not others, as once, few, many or a class when expanded.

j_call d_call cdr3_length v_call clone_size cdr3_aa cdr3_nt
TRBJ1-4 NA 14 TRBV30 medium-sized CAWSGAETNEKLFF TGTGCCTGGAGTGGAGCGGAAACTAATGAAAAACTGTTTTTT
TRBJ2-7 NA 13 TRBV12-3/TRBV12-4 NA CASSWGRNYEQYF TGTGCCAGCTCTTGGGGCAGGAACTACGAGCAGTACTTC
TRBJ2-3 NA 15 TRBV5-1 NA CASSLLWGFTDTQYF TGCGCCAGCAGCTTGTTGTGGGGGTTCACAGATACGCAGTATTTT
TRBJ2-5 NA 14 TRBV6-2/TRBV6-3 many CASTQGGDQETQYF TGTGCCAGCACTCAAGGGGGAGACCAAGAGACCCAGTACTTC
TRBJ2-7 TRBD2 15 TRBV20-1 NA CSARDPSGKFYEQYF TGCAGTGCTAGAGACCCTAGCGGGAAGTTCTACGAGCAGTACTTC
TRBJ2-7 TRBD2 13 TRBV20-1 NA CSATGLAFAEQYF TGCAGTGCTACTGGACTAGCCTTCGCCGAGCAGTACTTC
TRBJ2-1 NA 16 TRBV20-1 few CSVRRGGGRAYNEQFF TGCAGTGTTAGAAGGGGGGGCGGTAGGGCATACAATGAGCAGTTCTTC
TRBJ2-5 TRBD2 14 TRBV5-1 many CASCSGTTKETQYF TGCGCCAGCTGCTCCGGGACTACTAAAGAGACCCAGTACTTC
TRBJ2-1 NA 12 TRBV7-7 medium-sized CASSLGGGEQFF TGTGCTAGCAGCTTAGGGGGGGGTGAGCAGTTCTTC
TRBJ2-7 NA 11 TRBV7-8 medium-sized CASSPYYEQYF TGTGCCAGCAGCCCATACTACGAGCAGTACTTC
TRBJ1-3 NA 14 TRBV18 NA CASSPPGLRTTIYF TGTGCCAGCTCACCACCGGGACTGAGAACCACCATATATTTT
TRBJ2-7 TRBD2 13 TRBV6-1 few CASLNREDYEQYF TGTGCCAGCCTCAACCGGGAGGACTACGAGCAGTACTTC
TRBJ2-7 NA 15 TRBV18 medium-sized CASSPRRDSAYEQYF TGTGCCAGCTCACCAAGGCGGGATTCCGCCTACGAGCAGTACTTC
TRBJ1-2 NA 13 TRBV20-1 NA CSGSGQQWGGYTF TGCAGTGGATCAGGGCAGCAGTGGGGTGGCTACACCTTC
TRBJ2-7 TRBD1 15 TRBV18 medium-sized CASSPSRDRSYEQYF TGTGCCAGCTCACCTAGCCGGGACAGATCCTACGAGCAGTACTTC
TRBJ1-1 NA 13 TRBV5-6 many CASSLREETEAFF TGTGCCAGCAGCTTGCGGGAAGAAACTGAAGCTTTCTTT
TRBJ2-1 TRBD1 15 TRBV11-1 NA CASSSLDRVNNEQFF TGTGCCAGCAGCTCTCTAGACAGGGTGAACAATGAGCAGTTCTTC
TRBJ2-5 NA 17 TRBV5-1 NA CSISLEGVNLAQETQYF TGCTCCATCAGCTTGGAGGGGGTCAACCTAGCTCAAGAGACCCAGTACTTC
TRBJ1-5 NA 13 TRBV6-1 NA CASRSTVYQPQPF TGTGCCAGCAGGTCGACAGTGTATCAGCCCCAGCCTTTT
TRBJ1-1 NA 11 TRBV19 few CASSSITEAFF TGTGCCAGTAGTAGCATCACTGAAGCTTTCTTT
TRBJ2-1 NA 14 TRBV11-3 NA CASSKGLLYNEQFF TGTGCCAGCAGCAAAGGACTACTGTACAATGAGCAGTTCTTC
TRBJ1-1 NA 15 TRBV5-1 NA CASGIDRGMNTEAFF TGCGCCAGCGGAATTGATAGGGGTATGAACACTGAAGCTTTCTTT
TRBJ2-7 NA 14 TRBV12-3/TRBV12-4 medium-sized CASSSLGVDYEQYF TGTGCCAGCAGTTCACTAGGGGTAGACTACGAGCAGTACTTC
TRBJ1-4 TRBD1 16 TRBV5-1 NA CASSSGQGLNNEKLFF TGCGCCAGCAGCTCCGGACAGGGTCTTAATAATGAAAAACTGTTTTTT
TRBJ2-1 TRBD2 17 TRBV7-2 medium-sized CASSLAGLAGVDNEQFF TGTGCCAGCAGCTTAGCGGGGCTAGCGGGAGTGGATAATGAGCAGTTCTTC
TRBJ2-4 NA 15 TRBV11-2 medium-sized CASSTPGAAKNIQYF TGTGCCAGCAGCACCCCGGGGGCGGCCAAAAACATTCAGTACTTC
TRBJ2-7 NA 14 TRBV6-1 medium-sized CASSLGGGTYEQYF TGTGCCAGCAGCCTAGGGGGAGGGACCTACGAGCAGTACTTC
TRBJ2-3 TRBD2 16 TRBV11-2 NA CASSFPGGGTTDTQYF TGTGCCAGCAGCTTCCCTGGGGGGGGAACCACAGATACGCAGTATTTT
TRBJ1-3 NA 17 TRBV6-5 medium-sized CASSYALTGLEGNTIYF TGTGCCAGCAGTTACGCTCTCACAGGTCTGGAGGGAAACACCATATATTTT
TRBJ1-1 TRBD1 13 TRBV30 medium-sized CAWETGMGTEAFF TGTGCCTGGGAGACAGGGATGGGCACTGAAGCTTTCTTT
TRBJ1-5 TRBD1 13 TRBV6-6 few CASSWTGYQPQHF TGTGCCAGCAGTTGGACAGGGTATCAGCCCCAGCATTTT
TRBJ2-7 TRBD1 15 TRBV9 NA CARSLMTGDSYEHYF TGTGCCCGCAGCCTCATGACAGGGGACTCCTACGAGCACTACTTC
TRBJ2-3 NA 14 TRBV6-4 NA CASSDSDSTDTQYF TGTGCCAGCAGTGACTCGGACAGCACAGATACGCAGTATTTT
TRBJ2-1 NA 13 TRBV5-1 medium-sized CASSLSLVGEQFF TGCGCCAGCAGCTTAAGCTTGGTGGGTGAGCAGTTCTTC
TRBJ2-3 NA 15 TRBV20-1 medium-sized CSARSPGPSTDTQYF TGCAGTGCTAGAAGCCCAGGGCCCTCCACAGATACGCAGTATTTT
TRBJ2-7 NA 16 TRBV15 NA CATSRDLAMGFYEQYF TGTGCCACCAGCAGAGATTTAGCGATGGGGTTTTACGAGCAGTACTTC
TRBJ1-6 TRBD1 14 TRBV3-1 many CASRQQGADSPLHF TGTGCCAGCAGACAACAGGGGGCCGATTCACCCCTCCACTTT
TRBJ1-3 NA 12 TRBV11-2 medium-sized CASSHLGNTIYF TGTGCCAGCAGCCATCTAGGAAACACCATATATTTT
TRBJ2-3 NA 11 TRBV5-1 NA CASSLTDTQYF TGCGCCAGCAGCCTGACAGATACGCAGTATTTT
TRBJ1-5 NA 13 TRBV12-3/TRBV12-4 medium-sized CASSLLESQPQHF TGTGCCAGCAGTTTATTGGAGTCTCAGCCCCAGCATTTT
TRBJ2-7 NA 14 TRBV6-1 few CASSEGLFMGEQYF TGTGCCAGCAGTGAAGGGCTGTTCATGGGCGAGCAGTACTTC
TRBJ1-2 TRBD1 15 TRBV5-8 NA CASSPRQGKDYGYTF TGTGCCAGCAGCCCCAGACAGGGGAAGGACTATGGCTACACCTTC
TRBJ2-2 NA 13 TRBV6-1 medium-sized CATWTDNTGELFF TGTGCCACTTGGACGGATAACACCGGGGAGCTGTTTTTT
TRBJ1-6 NA 14 TRBV4-1 many CASSQDTTDSPLHF TGCGCCAGCAGCCAAGATACAACTGATTCACCCCTCCACTTT
TRBJ2-3 TRBD2 15 TRBV5-1 NA CASSFSGSRVDTQYF TGCGCCAGCAGCTTTAGCGGGAGTCGGGTAGATACGCAGTATTTT
TRBJ1-2 TRBD1 15 TRBV7-9 medium-sized CASSLTGTGGYGYTF TGTGCCAGCAGCTTAACCGGGACAGGGGGCTATGGCTACACCTTC
TRBJ2-2 TRBD1 16 TRBV20-1 NA CSASGLDRAKTGELFF TGCAGTGCTAGTGGGTTAGACAGGGCTAAGACCGGGGAGCTGTTTTTT
TRBJ1-1 TRBD1 15 TRBV6-5 NA CASSYSVGQGSGAFF TGTGCCAGCAGTTACTCAGTGGGACAGGGTAGCGGAGCTTTCTTT
TRBJ2-3 NA 16 TRBV15 few CATSRDNWGTTDTQYF TGTGCCACCAGCAGAGATAATTGGGGAACCACAGATACGCAGTATTTT
TRBJ1-5 NA 16 TRBV6-2/TRBV6-3 medium-sized CASRLYGWKGNQPQHF TGTGCCAGCCGGTTATATGGGTGGAAAGGCAATCAGCCCCAGCATTTT
TRBJ1-1 TRBD1 13 TRBV2 NA CASTDRGCTEAFF TGTGCCAGCACTGACAGGGGGTGCACTGAAGCTTTCTTT
TRBJ2-2 NA 13 TRBV12-3/TRBV12-4 medium-sized CASTSRDFGELFF TGTGCCAGCACCAGCAGGGATTTCGGGGAGCTGTTTTTT